This TCR beta chain originates from a study of blood T cell repertoires in COVID-19. The CDR3 contains 14 residues. Per germline, CDR1 GTSNPN and CDR2 SVGIG (reference sequence). The ends lost 2 bases at V and 0 bases at J; junction bases unmatched: 3. TCRdb's copy holds only in-frame clones and misses some; the assay was immunoSEQ multiplex PCR. Among some 250,000 clones, over 70% were seen once, and the ten largest hold roughly 7.9%. The sample taken for sequencing was peripheral blood. This receptor was identified in a woman older than 75 with acute or convalescent COVID-19. This rearrangement joins TRBV30 to TRBJ1-2, with 7 positions matching TRBD1. CDR3: CAWSFGQANYGYTF. Here the CDR3 DNA reads TGTGCCTGGAGTTTCGGACAGGCTAACTATGGCTACACCTTC. The full variable domain, its missing parts supplied by reference TRBV30 and TRBJ1-2, is SQTIHQWPATLVQPVGSPLSLECTVEGTSNPNLYWYRQAAGRGLQLLFYSVGIGQISSEVPQNLSASRPQDRQFILSSKKLLLSDSGFYLCAWSFGQANYGYTFGSGTRLTVV.